This TCR beta chain is drawn from a study of beta chain features in type 1 diabetes. Trimming removed 3 bases from V and 2 bases from J, with 17 bases in between. The CDR3 is 17 residues long. Germline assignment: CDR1 MGHRA and CDR2 YSYEKL. All of the isolated RNA was reverse transcribed, so expressed TCRB transcripts were sequenced. An average around 3.8 million reads came from naive, central memory and regulatory T cell samples. Method: immunoSEQ multiplex PCR; TCRdb's copy keeps in-frame clones and lacks some. The table shows 200,000 to 250,000 clones, with 27% occurring only once. This clone was seen just once.

What was sequenced was central memory CD4+ T cells from blood. This receptor was taken from a man in his thirties or forties in good health. This chain links TRBV4-1 with TRBJ2-1; possible D gene TRBD1, 6 bases. CDR3 region: CASSQIIRGPTYNEQFF. The DNA of the CDR3 is TGCGCCAGCAGCCAGATTATCAGGGGCCCAACCTACAATGAGCAGTTCTTC.